This T cell receptor (beta chain) was recovered during a study of shared clonotypes between healthy human individuals. The V end lost 8 bases, the J end lost 11 bases, and 12 bases lay between the germline ends. The CDR3 is 11 residues long. Germline V gene data show CDR1 as SEHNR and CDR2 as FQNEAQ (reference sequence). Source study methods: There were no quality scores in the junction-only immunoSEQ sequences, so filtering differed. Data came from immunoSEQ multiplex PCR; TCRdb stores just in-frame clones and leaves some out. That table furnishes V, J and clone size, whereas the DNA furnished D and trimming. Of over a million clones in the sample, roughly 97% are singletons; the top ten hold about 1.2%.

This chain connects TRBV7-9 to TRBJ1-4; D remains ambiguous. The specimen sequenced was naive CD4+ T cells sorted from blood. Described subset: CD45RA+ positively selected. This TCR was recovered from a man under 40 in good health. CDR3 coding DNA: TGTGCCAGCCAGGCCCGTGGTAAACTGTTTTTT. It is translated as CASQARGKLFF.